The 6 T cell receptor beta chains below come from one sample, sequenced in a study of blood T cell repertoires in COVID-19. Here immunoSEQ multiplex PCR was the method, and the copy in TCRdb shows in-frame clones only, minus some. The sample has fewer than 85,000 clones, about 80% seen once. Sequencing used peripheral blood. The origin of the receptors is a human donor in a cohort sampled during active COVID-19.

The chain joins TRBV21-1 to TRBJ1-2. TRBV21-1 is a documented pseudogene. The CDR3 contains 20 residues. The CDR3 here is CASSKVPQDFQAGSNYGYTF. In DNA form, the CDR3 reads TGTGCCAGCAGCAAAGTTCCCCAGGACTTCCAGGCCGGTTCTAACTATGGCTACACCTTC.

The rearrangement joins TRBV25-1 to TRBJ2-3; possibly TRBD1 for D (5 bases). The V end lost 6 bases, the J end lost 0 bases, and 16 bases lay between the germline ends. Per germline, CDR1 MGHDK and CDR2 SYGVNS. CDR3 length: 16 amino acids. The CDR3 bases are TGTGCCAGCAGGGACACACGAGCTAGTAGCACAGATACGCAGTATTTT. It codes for CASRDTRASSTDTQYF.

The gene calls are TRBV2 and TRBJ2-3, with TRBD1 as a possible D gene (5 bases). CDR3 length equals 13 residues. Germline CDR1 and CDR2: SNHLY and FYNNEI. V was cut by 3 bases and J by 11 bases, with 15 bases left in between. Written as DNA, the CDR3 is TGTGCCAGCAGTGATGCGCTAGGGGAACTGCAGTATTTT. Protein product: CASSDALGELQYF.

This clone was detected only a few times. The CDR3 loop reads CASSSPPGGDYSGGYTF. The CDR3 bases are TGCGCCAGCAGCTCTCCCCCGGGGGGAGATTATAGTGGTGGCTACACCTTC. The chain uses TRBV5-1 and TRBJ1-2, with a weak D call TRBD1 (5 bases). The CDR3 runs to 17 residues. Germline V gene lookup returns CDR1 SGHRS and CDR2 YFSETQ. The V gene lost 3 bases and the J gene lost 7 bases, with 25 bases spanning the gap.

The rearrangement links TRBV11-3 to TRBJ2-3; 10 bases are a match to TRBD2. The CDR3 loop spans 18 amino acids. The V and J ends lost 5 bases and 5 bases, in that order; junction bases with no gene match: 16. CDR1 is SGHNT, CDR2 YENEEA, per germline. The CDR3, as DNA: TGTGCCAGCAGCCTCGGTCGGGCTAGCGGGGGCCTAGTAGATACGCAGTATTTT. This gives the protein CASSLGRASGGLVDTQYF.

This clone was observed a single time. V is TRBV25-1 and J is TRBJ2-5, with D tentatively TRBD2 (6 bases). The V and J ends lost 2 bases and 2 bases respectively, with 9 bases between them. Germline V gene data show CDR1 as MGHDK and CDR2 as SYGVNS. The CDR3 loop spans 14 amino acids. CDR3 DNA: TGTGCCAGCAGTGAAAGGGCGGGACAAGAGACCCAGTACTTC. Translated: CASSERAGQETQYF. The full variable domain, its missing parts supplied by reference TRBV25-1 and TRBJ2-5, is EADIYQTPRYLVIGTGKKITLECSQTMGHDKMYWYQQDPGMELHLIHYSYGVNSTEKGDLSSESTVSRIRTEHFPLTLESARPSHTSQYLCASSERAGQETQYFGPGTRLLVL.